This TCR beta chain was identified in a study of blood T cells in healthy people across ages. Germline CDR1 SQVTM, CDR2 ANQGSEA. This CDR3 region has 13 residues. Primed by a sample-barcoded 5' primer and a J-beta primer mix, a second PCR proceeded for about 7 to 12 cycles. TCRdb passed the 5' RACE reads through MiXCR, listing each CDR3 protein once. The data show under 950,000 distinct CDR3 sequences, approximately 21% seen once. Sequenced sample: blood. The chain couples TRBV29-1 to TRBJ2-5, with 8 bases aligning to TRBD2. The J call may be in error: the DNA end matches TRBJ2-1 better. This clonotype was obtained from a man in his 70s in good health. The CDR3 bases are TGCAGCGTACGTCTTTCGGGAGGGAATGAGCAGTTCTTC. Encoded protein: CSVRLSGGNEQFF.